The 11 T cell receptor beta chains in this list originate from one sample, sequenced in a study of OX40 agonist ivuxolimab in advanced cancers. Sequencing was performed with immunoSEQ multiplex PCR; in TCRdb, only in-frame clones are kept and a portion is missing. The data contain around 12,000 clones, around nine tenths of them singletons. The sequenced sample was CD4+ or CD8+ T cells sorted from blood, obtained in a trial of the OX40 agonist ivuxolimab. All receptors come from an adult with an advanced solid tumor such as melanoma, head and neck, liver or kidney cancer.

This chain joins TRBV30 and TRBJ1-5, with D perhaps TRBD1 (5 bases). The CDR3 extends over 12 amino acids. The germline gives CDR1 GTSNPN, CDR2 SVGIG (reference sequence). Trimming shortened V by 2 bases and J by 4 bases, and 6 bases separated the two germline ends. The chain's CDR3 is CAWSPGNQPQHF. CDR3 nucleotide sequence: TGTGCCTGGAGTCCAGGGAATCAGCCCCAGCATTTT. The whole variable domain, filled in from reference TRBV30 and TRBJ1-5, reads SQTIHQWPATLVQPVGSPLSLECTVEGTSNPNLYWYRQAAGRGLQLLFYSVGIGQISSEVPQNLSASRPQDRQFILSSKKLLLSDSGFYLCAWSPGNQPQHFGDGTRLSIL.

This clone was picked up one time. This chain joins TRBV10-3 and TRBJ2-3; tentatively, D is TRBD1 (6 bases). This CDR3 comprises 16 residues. V lost 6 bases and J 0 bases, leaving 16 bases between the germline ends. CDR1 and CDR2 (germline): ENHRY, SYGVKD. The CDR3 nucleotides read TGTGCCATCAGCGATTTGAAACAGGGTAGCACAGATACGCAGTATTTT. It codes for CAISDLKQGSTDTQYF.

The rearrangement links TRBV14 to TRBJ1-2; 7 nucleotides agree with TRBD1. V was clipped by 3 bases and J by 4 bases; unmatched bases: 8. Germline CDR1 SGHDN, CDR2 FVKESK. The CDR3 has 15 amino acids. The CDR3 reads CASSHGQVAPYGYTF. CDR3 bases: TGTGCCAGCAGCCACGGACAGGTCGCCCCCTATGGCTACACCTTC.

The chain uses TRBV7-9 and TRBJ2-3; 11 positions match TRBD1. With 4 bases clipped from V and 8 bases from J, the junction kept 5 bases outside the gene matches. The CDR3 totals 14 residues. Looked up from germline, CDR1 is SEHNR and CDR2 is FQNEAQ (reference sequence). CDR3 DNA sequence: TGTGCCAGCAGCTCGGACAGGGGGCTCGGTACGCAGTATTTT. It yields the protein CASSSDRGLGTQYF.

This chain joins TRBV29-1 and TRBJ2-1; D might be TRBD1 (6 bases). The CDR3 is 16 amino acids. The germline CDR1 and CDR2 sequences are SQVTM and ANQGSEA. V gave up 1 base and J gave up 3 bases, with 16 bases separating them. This CDR3 reads CSVEGGPGSFYNEQFF. CDR3 sequence (DNA): TGCAGCGTTGAAGGGGGGCCGGGAAGTTTCTACAATGAGCAGTTCTTC.

The table lists this clone with a count of one. This chain joins TRBV5-5 and TRBJ2-5; 11 positions agree with TRBD2. Germline values: CDR1 SGHKS, CDR2 YYEKEE (reference sequence). The CDR3 covers 16 residues. V shed 3 bases, J shed 0 bases, and the junction held 4 bases outside the gene matches. The CDR3 DNA is TGTGCCAGCAGCTCGGGACTAGCGGCCTACCAAGAGACCCAGTACTTC. Translated, it gives CASSSGLAAYQETQYF.

The chain is built from TRBV4-3 and TRBJ1-3; D not certain. V lost 0 bases and J lost 0, with 9 bases in between. CDR1 LGHNA and CDR2 YSLEER come from the germline V gene. This CDR3 comprises 16 residues. The CDR3 DNA is TGCGCCAGCAGCCAAGATGGCAGATCCTCTGGAAACACCATATATTTT. Amino acids: CASSQDGRSSGNTIYF.

V and J are TRBV6-5 and TRBJ2-7, with D perhaps TRBD1 (5 bases). Germline assignment: CDR1 MNHEY and CDR2 SVGAGI. The CDR3 sequence is 12 residues long. The ends were cut back, 3 bases at V and 6 bases at J, with 9 bases in the middle. For the CDR3, the DNA is TGTGCCAGCAGTTATTGGGGCGGCGAGCAGTACTTC. Encoded protein: CASSYWGGEQYF.

The chain couples TRBV14 to TRBJ2-5; TRBD1 matches 7 bases. From germline, CDR1 is SGHDN and CDR2 FVKESK. The V gene end was trimmed by 2 bases and the J gene end by 5 bases; junction bases not matched to a gene: 5. CDR3 length: 14 amino acids. The CDR3 DNA reads as TGTGCCAGCAGCCAATACAGGGGTGGGGAGACCCAGTACTTC. Amino acid sequence: CASSQYRGGETQYF. Using reference TRBV14 and TRBJ2-5 for the parts outside the CDR3, the full variable domain is EAGVTQFPSHSVIEKGQTVTLRCDPISGHDNLYWYRRVMGKEIKFLLHFVKESKQDESGMPNNRFLAERTGGTYSTLKVQPAELEDSGVYFCASSQYRGGETQYFGPGTRLLVL.

Only one count was recorded for this clone. The chain couples TRBV25-1 to TRBJ2-5, with D perhaps assigned TRBD1 or TRBD2 (5 bases each). Germline assignment: CDR1 MGHDK and CDR2 SYGVNS. The V gene lost 0 bases and the J gene lost 5 bases, with 7 bases spanning the gap. The CDR3 has 13 residues. For the CDR3, the DNA is TGTGCCAGCAGTGAATACGGGACGGAGACCCAGTACTTC. Its protein is CASSEYGTETQYF.

This chain links TRBV10-3 with TRBJ2-7; 11 bases are shared with TRBD1. Germline V lookup: CDR1 ENHRY, CDR2 SYGVKD. The V and J ends lost 0 bases and 6 bases, in that order; junction bases with no gene match: 1. The length of the CDR3 is 14 residues. The CDR3 DNA follows: TGTGCCATCAGTGAGTCGGGGACAGGGGGCGAGCAGTACTTC. This codes for CAISESGTGGEQYF.